This T cell receptor beta chain was captured by sequencing in a study of OX40 agonist ivuxolimab in advanced cancers. The assay was immunoSEQ multiplex PCR, and TCRdb's table has in-frame clones only and misses some. Among roughly 39,000 clones listed, nearly 90% were seen once. CDR1 and CDR2 from the germline V gene are MRHNA and SNTAGT. The CDR3 sequence is 14 residues long. The ends lost 3 bases at V and 5 bases at J; junction bases unmatched: 1. This clone rates as medium-sized. The chain employs TRBV6-4 and TRBJ2-1; 10 bases fit TRBD2. Sequencing used CD4+ or CD8+ T cells sorted from blood, obtained in a trial of the OX40 agonist ivuxolimab. The clonotype originates from an adult with an advanced solid tumor such as melanoma, head and neck, liver or kidney cancer. The CDR3 reads CASSEAGGHNEQFF. CDR3 nucleotides: TGTGCCAGCAGTGAAGCGGGAGGGCACAATGAGCAGTTCTTC.